This T cell receptor (beta chain) was captured in a study of untreated major depressive disorder. Study-wide results and caveats: CD4+ T cells from depressed patients used TRBV05-01 (Vbeta 5.1) more often than controls. TRBV25-01 and TRBV02-01 followed the flow pattern without significance.

Regarding this clone: As yet, its antigen is unknown.

The CDR3 spans 14 residues. V was pared by 0 bases and J by 3 bases, with 3 bases of the junction left unmatched. CDR1 SGDLS and CDR2 YYNGEE come from the germline V gene. Every participant had European ancestry. Data came from immunoSEQ multiplex PCR; TCRdb stores just in-frame clones and leaves some out. The sample lists 25,000 to 30,000 clones, about 91% occurring once. The rearrangement joins TRBV9 to TRBJ2-7, with TRBD1 matching over 7 bases. Sequenced: CD4+ T cells from PBMCs. The receptor comes from a young woman with major depressive disorder. The CDR3 sequence: CASSVEQGSYEQYF. Written as DNA, the CDR3 is TGTGCCAGCAGCGTAGAACAGGGGAGCTACGAGCAGTACTTC.